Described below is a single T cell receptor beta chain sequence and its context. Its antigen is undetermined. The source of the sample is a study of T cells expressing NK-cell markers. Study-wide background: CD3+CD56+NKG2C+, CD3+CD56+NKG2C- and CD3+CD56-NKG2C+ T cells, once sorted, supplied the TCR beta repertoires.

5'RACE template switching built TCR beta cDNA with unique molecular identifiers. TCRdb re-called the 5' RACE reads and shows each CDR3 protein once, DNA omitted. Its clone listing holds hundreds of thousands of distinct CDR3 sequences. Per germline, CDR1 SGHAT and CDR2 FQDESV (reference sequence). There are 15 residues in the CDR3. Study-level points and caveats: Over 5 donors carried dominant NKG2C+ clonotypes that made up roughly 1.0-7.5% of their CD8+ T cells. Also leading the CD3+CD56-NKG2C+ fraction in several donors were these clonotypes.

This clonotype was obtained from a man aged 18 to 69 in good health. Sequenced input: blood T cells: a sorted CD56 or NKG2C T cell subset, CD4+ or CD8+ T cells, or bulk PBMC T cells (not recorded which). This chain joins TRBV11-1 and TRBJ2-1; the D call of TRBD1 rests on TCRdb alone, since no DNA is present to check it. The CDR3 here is CASTDPGQGVHEQFF. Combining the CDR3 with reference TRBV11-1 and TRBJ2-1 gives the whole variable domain EAEVAQSPRYKITEKSQAVAFWCDPISGHATLYWYRQILGQGPELLVQFQDESVVDDSQLPKDRFSAERLKGVDSTLKIQPAELGDSAMYLCASTDPGQGVHEQFFGPGTRLTVL.